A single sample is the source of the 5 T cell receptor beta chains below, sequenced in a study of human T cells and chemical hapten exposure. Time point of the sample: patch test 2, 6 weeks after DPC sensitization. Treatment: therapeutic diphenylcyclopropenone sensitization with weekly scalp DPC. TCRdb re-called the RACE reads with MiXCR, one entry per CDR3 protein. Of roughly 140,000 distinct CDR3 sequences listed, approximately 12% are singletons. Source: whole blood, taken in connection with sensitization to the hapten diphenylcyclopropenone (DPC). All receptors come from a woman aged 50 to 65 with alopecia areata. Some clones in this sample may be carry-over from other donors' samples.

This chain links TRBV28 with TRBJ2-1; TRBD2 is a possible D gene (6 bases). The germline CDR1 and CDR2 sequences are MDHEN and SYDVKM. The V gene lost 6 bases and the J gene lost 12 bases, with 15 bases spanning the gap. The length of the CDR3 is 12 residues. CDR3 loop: CASREGPGGQFF. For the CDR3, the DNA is TGTGCCAGCAGGGAGGGACCAGGTGGGCAGTTCTTC.

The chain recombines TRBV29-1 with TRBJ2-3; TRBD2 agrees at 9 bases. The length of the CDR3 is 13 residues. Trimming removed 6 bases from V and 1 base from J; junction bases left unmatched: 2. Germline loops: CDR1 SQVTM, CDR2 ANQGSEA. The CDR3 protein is CSVAGGGTDTQYF. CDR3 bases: TGCAGCGTAGCGGGAGGCGGCACAGATACGCAGTATTTT.

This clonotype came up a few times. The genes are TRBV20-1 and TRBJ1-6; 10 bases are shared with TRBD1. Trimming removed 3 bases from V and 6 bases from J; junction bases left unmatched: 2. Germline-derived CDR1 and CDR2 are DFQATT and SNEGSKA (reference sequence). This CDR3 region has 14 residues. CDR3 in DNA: TGCAGTGCTAGTAGGGACAGGGGTAATTCACCCCTCCACTTT. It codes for CSASRDRGNSPLHF.

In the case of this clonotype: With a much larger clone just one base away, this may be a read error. CDR3 sequence (DNA): TGTGCCAGCAGTTACCCCGAAGCACGGGAGCAGTGCTTC. This encodes CASSYPEAREQCF. The chain joins TRBV6-6 to TRBJ2-7; D possibly corresponds to TRBD2 (6 bases). CDR1 and CDR2 (germline): MNHNY, SVGAGI (reference sequence). This CDR3 spans 13 amino acids.

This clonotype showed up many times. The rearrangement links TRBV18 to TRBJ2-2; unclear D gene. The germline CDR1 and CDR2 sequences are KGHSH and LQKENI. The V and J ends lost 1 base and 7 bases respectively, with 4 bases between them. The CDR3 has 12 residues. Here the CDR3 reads CASSPQGGELFF. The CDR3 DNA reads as TGTGCCAGCTCACCACAAGGCGGGGAGCTGTTTTTT.